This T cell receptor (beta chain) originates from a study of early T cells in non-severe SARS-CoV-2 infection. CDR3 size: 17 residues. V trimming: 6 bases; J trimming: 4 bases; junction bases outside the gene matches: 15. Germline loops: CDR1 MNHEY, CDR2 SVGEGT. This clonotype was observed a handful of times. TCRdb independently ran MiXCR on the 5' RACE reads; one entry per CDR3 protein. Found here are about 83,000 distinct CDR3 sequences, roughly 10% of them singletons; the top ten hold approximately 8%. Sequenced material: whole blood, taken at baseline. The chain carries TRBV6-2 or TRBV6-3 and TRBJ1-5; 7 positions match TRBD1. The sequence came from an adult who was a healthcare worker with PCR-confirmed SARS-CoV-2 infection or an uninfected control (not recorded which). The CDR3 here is CASRGRTGPGHNQPQHF. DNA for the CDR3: TGTGCCAGCAGGGGACGGACAGGCCCTGGGCATAATCAGCCCCAGCATTTT.